These 10 T cell receptor beta chains were all obtained from the same sample, sequenced in a study of T cell responses to AZD1222 COVID-19 vaccine. TCRdb's copy holds only in-frame clones and misses some; the assay was immunoSEQ multiplex PCR. The table records 100,000 to 150,000 clones, 85% to 90% of them present only once. Sample: peripheral blood, taken on day 0 of MenACWY control vaccination. These receptors originate from an adult in good health.

The rearrangement links TRBV7-3 to TRBJ2-1; D ambiguous. The germline V gene encodes CDR1 SGHTA and CDR2 FQGTGA. The CDR3 extends over 14 amino acids. Trimming took 5 bases from V and 0 from J, leaving 8 bases between them. For the CDR3, the DNA is TGTGCCAGCAGCCCTCGCAGCTCCTACAATGAGCAGTTCTTC. This codes for CASSPRSSYNEQFF. The full variable domain, in which reference TRBV7-3 and TRBJ2-1 provide the parts outside the CDR3, is GAGVSQTPSNKVTEKGKYVELRCDPISGHTALYWYRQSLGQGPEFLIYFQGTGAADDSGLPNDRFFAVRPEGSVSTLKIQRTERGDSAVYLCASSPRSSYNEQFFGPGTRLTVL.

V gene TRBV6-5 combines with J gene TRBJ1-1, with 10 bases matching TRBD1. The V gene's germline CDR1 is MNHEY and CDR2 SVGAGI. The CDR3 consists of 14 residues. V trimming: 4 bases; J trimming: 1 base; junction bases outside the gene matches: 0. As DNA, the CDR3 is TGTGCCAGCAGTTGGACAGGGGGGAACACTGAAGCTTTCTTT. Its translation is CASSWTGGNTEAFF.

The chain carries TRBV27 and TRBJ2-3; D is unclear. The CDR3 totals 16 residues. CDR1 and CDR2 (germline): MNHEY, SMNVEV (reference sequence). V was trimmed by 8 bases and J by 3 bases, leaving 21 bases between them. CDR3 residues: CASFPLGPQSTDTQYF. CDR3 sequence (DNA): TGTGCCAGCTTCCCTCTTGGGCCTCAAAGTACAGATACGCAGTATTTT.

V and J are TRBV11-3 and TRBJ1-3; D is unclear. The CDR3 loop spans 18 amino acids. CDR1 is SGHNT and CDR2 is YENEEA in the germline V gene. The ends were cut back, 4 bases at V and 2 bases at J, with 21 bases in the middle. This CDR3 is CASSSLPTTATPGNTIYF. CDR3 nucleotide sequence: TGTGCCAGCAGCTCCCTCCCCACTACGGCCACACCTGGAAACACCATATATTTT. Based on the CDR3 plus reference TRBV11-3 and TRBJ1-3, the full variable domain is EAGVVQSPRYKIIEKKQPVAFWCNPISGHNTLYWYLQNLGQGPELLIRYENEEAVDDSQLPKDRFSAERLKGVDSTLKIQPAELGDSAVYLCASSSLPTTATPGNTIYFGEGSWLTVV.

V gene TRBV5-5 combines with J gene TRBJ2-7; D may be TRBD1 or TRBD2 (5 bases each). This CDR3 region has 13 residues. Trimming left V 4 bases short and J 12 bases short, with 20 bases between. Germline V gene data show CDR1 as SGHKS and CDR2 as YYEKEE (reference sequence). The CDR3 region is CASSPGTPPRLYF. Written as DNA, the CDR3 is TGTGCCAGCAGCCCAGGGACGCCGCCACGGCTGTACTTC.

The chain links TRBV7-2 to TRBJ1-2; D is ambiguous. V was clipped by 3 bases and J by 2 bases, with 7 bases between them. The CDR3 is 13 amino acids. The V gene's germline CDR1 is SGHTA and CDR2 FQGNSA. The CDR3 nucleotides read TGTGCCAGCAGCTTCAACGGGAACTATGGCTACACCTTC. Translated, it gives CASSFNGNYGYTF.

This sequence joins TRBV11-3 and TRBJ1-1; D call uncertain. Germline CDR1 SGHNT, CDR2 YENEEA. Deletions cut 5 bases from V and 0 bases from J, with 10 bases between. CDR3 length: 14 amino acids. As DNA, the CDR3 is TGTGCCAGCAGCGAAGGAATCGTGAACACTGAAGCTTTCTTT. Translated: CASSEGIVNTEAFF.

The chain employs TRBV5-1 and TRBJ1-1, with D possibly being TRBD1 (5 bases). The CDR3 loop spans 15 amino acids. Germline V gives CDR1 SGHRS, CDR2 YFSETQ. Trimming removed 1 base from V and 4 bases from J, with 14 bases in between. The chain's CDR3 is CASSLLWGGVTEAFF. For the CDR3, the DNA is TGCGCCAGCAGCTTGCTTTGGGGGGGAGTCACTGAAGCTTTCTTT.

The chain recombines TRBV28 with TRBJ1-5, with D unclear. The CDR3 contains 15 residues. Germline V gene lookup returns CDR1 MDHEN and CDR2 SYDVKM. V was trimmed by 8 bases and J by 0 bases, leaving 14 bases between them. CDR3 in amino acids: CASARADYSNQPQHF. CDR3 sequence (DNA): TGTGCCAGCGCCCGGGCAGACTATAGCAATCAGCCCCAGCATTTT.

The chain carries TRBV5-4 and TRBJ2-7; 13 bases line up with TRBD2. The ends lost 2 bases at V and 5 bases at J; junction bases unmatched: 13. The CDR3 is 18 residues long. The germline CDR1 and CDR2 sequences are SGHNT and YYREEE (reference sequence). This CDR3 is CASSFPGLAGPGRDEQYF. For the CDR3, the DNA is TGTGCCAGCAGCTTTCCGGGACTAGCGGGACCGGGACGGGACGAGCAGTACTTC.